Following are 29 T cell receptor beta chains from one sample sequenced in a study of a mutant IDH1 vaccine in newly diagnosed glioma. Documented time point: week 5, during vaccination. Doses comprised 300 ug of mutant IDH1 20-mer peptide each, plus topical imiquimod. The antigens these receptors bind are not known. Some clones are missing from TCRdb's copy, which holds only in-frame ones; the method was immunoSEQ multiplex PCR. The sample lists around 35,000 clones, about four fifths occurring once. The sequences come from PBMCs, collected from a glioma patient whose treatment included an IDH1 peptide vaccine. The receptors were sampled from a man aged 25-45 years with glioma.

This sequence joins TRBV5-1 and TRBJ2-7, with 7 bases lining up with TRBD1. The CDR3 is 14 residues long. Germline values: CDR1 SGHRS, CDR2 YFSETQ. V was pared by 1 base and J by 3 bases, with 4 bases of the junction left unmatched. The CDR3 spells CASSLRQGDYEQYF. CDR3 nucleotide sequence: TGCGCCAGCAGCTTGAGGCAGGGGGACTACGAGCAGTACTTC.

The chain has TRBV28 and TRBJ1-2; D remains unclear. V was clipped by 2 bases and J by 0 bases, with 1 base between them. Germline assignment: CDR1 MDHEN and CDR2 SYDVKM. The CDR3 has 12 residues. CDR3 nucleotide sequence: TGTGCCAGCAGTTTAACTAACTATGGCTACACCTTC. This sequence encodes CASSLTNYGYTF.

This clone has a single count. V and J are TRBV6-1 and TRBJ2-5, with TRBD1 identical over 7 bases. The V gene's germline CDR1 is MNHNS and CDR2 SASEGT. The CDR3 extends over 12 amino acids. V dropped 6 bases and J dropped 7; count of bases not matched to a gene: 5. CDR3 nucleotides: TGTGCCAGCAGGTTCAGGGGGTGGACCCAGTACTTC. This translates into CASRFRGWTQYF.

V usage is TRBV6-5 and J usage is TRBJ2-3; D is ambiguous. Trimming stripped 2 bases from V and 6 bases from J, with 12 bases between. The CDR3 spans 14 residues. CDR1 and CDR2 from the germline V gene are MNHEY and SVGAGI. The CDR3: CASSYQTKGDTQYF. The CDR3 nucleotides read TGTGCCAGCAGTTACCAGACGAAAGGGGATACGCAGTATTTT.

This chain connects TRBV7-9 to TRBJ2-7; D may match TRBD1 or TRBD2 (6 bases each). V lost 0 bases and J lost 0, with 12 bases in between. Per the germline V gene, CDR1 is SEHNR and CDR2 is FQNEAQ (reference sequence). The CDR3 has 16 amino acids. The CDR3 DNA reads as TGTGCCAGCAGCTTAGCGGGGGGCCAAATCTCCTACGAGCAGTACTTC. Its translation: CASSLAGGQISYEQYF.

The chain carries TRBV30 and TRBJ1-5; tentative D call: TRBD1 (5 bases). The length of the CDR3 is 14 residues. Deletions cut 5 bases from V and 0 bases from J, with 11 bases between. Germline loops: CDR1 GTSNPN, CDR2 SVGIG (reference sequence). The CDR3 is CAWGAGASNQPQHF. CDR3 DNA: TGTGCCTGGGGGGCCGGGGCTAGCAATCAGCCCCAGCATTTT.

The chain links TRBV6-5 to TRBJ1-5, with TRBD1 matching over 10 bases. J was trimmed by 5 bases and V by 5 bases; bases with no gene match: 6. CDR1 and CDR2 from the germline V gene are MNHEY and SVGAGI. This CDR3 comprises 15 residues. The CDR3 DNA sequence: TGTGCCAGCAGTACCGGGACAGGGGTACATCAGCCCCAGCATTTT. This translates into CASSTGTGVHQPQHF.

The CDR3: CASSPQLAGDTYEQYF. CDR3 DNA sequence: TGCGCCAGCAGCCCCCAACTAGCGGGCGACACCTACGAGCAGTACTTC. This chain connects TRBV4-1 to TRBJ2-7, with TRBD2 matching over 9 bases. Germline CDR1 and CDR2: MGHRA and YSYEKL. The CDR3 extends over 16 amino acids. Unmatched junction bases numbered 9, after V lost 4 bases and J lost 2 bases.

The chain couples TRBV7-9 to TRBJ2-2; 9 positions agree with TRBD1. CDR1 is SEHNR and CDR2 is FQNEAQ in the germline V gene (reference sequence). The CDR3 loop spans 14 amino acids. V was clipped by 6 bases and J by 2 bases; unmatched bases: 1. Here the CDR3 reads CASRQGANTGELFF. The CDR3 coding sequence is TGTGCCAGCAGACAGGGGGCTAACACCGGGGAGCTGTTTTTT.

The chain combines TRBV30 with TRBJ1-3; the D gene is possibly TRBD1 (6 bases). This CDR3 has 14 amino acids. Looked up from germline, CDR1 is GTSNPN and CDR2 is SVGIG (reference sequence). V lost 4 bases, J lost 0 bases, and 10 bases lay in between. This chain's CDR3 is CAWTQGISGNTIYF. The CDR3 DNA follows: TGTGCCTGGACGCAGGGGATCTCTGGAAACACCATATATTTT.

The gene calls are TRBV7-9 and TRBJ2-7, with TRBD2 identical over 7 bases. CDR1 SEHNR and CDR2 FQNEAQ come from the germline V gene (reference sequence). This CDR3 has 15 residues. After removal of 1 base from V and 3 bases from J, the junction contained 6 bases not matched to a gene. CDR3: CASSLVAGEFYEQYF. The CDR3 coding sequence is TGTGCCAGCAGCTTAGTTGCGGGAGAGTTCTACGAGCAGTACTTC.

CDR3 nucleotides: TGCAGTCCCAGTGGAGAGACCCAGTACTTC. This codes for CSPSGETQYF. The J gene is TRBJ2-5, the V gene TRBV20-1; no clear D gene. Germline-derived CDR1 and CDR2 are DFQATT and SNEGSKA (reference sequence). Trimming took off 8 bases at V and 4 bases at J, with 8 bases between the two ends. CDR3 length: 10 amino acids.

This sequence joins TRBV9 and TRBJ2-2, with D maybe TRBD2 (7 bases). The V and J ends lost 8 bases and 6 bases respectively, with 14 bases between them. This CDR3 has 13 residues. CDR1 SGDLS and CDR2 YYNGEE come from the germline V gene. The CDR3 DNA follows: TGTGCCAGTGGGGGCGGGGGTCCCGGGGAGCTGTTTTTT. It yields the protein CASGGGGPGELFF.

This clone has only a few counts. The rearrangement links TRBV9 to TRBJ2-7, with D unresolved. Trimming pared 0 bases from V and 2 bases from J, leaving 9 bases between. CDR3 size: 14 residues. CDR1 SGDLS and CDR2 YYNGEE come from the germline V gene. The CDR3 bases are TGTGCCAGCAGCGTAGAGGCTAGGACCTACGAGCAGTACTTC. Encoded protein: CASSVEARTYEQYF.

J is TRBJ2-7 and V is TRBV7-2; 8 nucleotides agree with TRBD1. Germline V gene sequence: CDR1 SGHTA, CDR2 FQGNSA. CDR3 length equals 13 residues. With V trimmed by 6 bases and J by 3 bases, 4 bases remained unmatched. This CDR3 is CASSHGTGYEQYF. CDR3 nucleotides: TGTGCCAGCAGTCACGGGACAGGCTACGAGCAGTACTTC.

The chain uses TRBV4-1 and TRBJ1-5; D unresolved. CDR3 length: 16 residues. V lost 0 bases and J lost 0, with 9 bases in between. Germline lookup yields CDR1 MGHRA and CDR2 YSYEKL. CDR3 nucleotide sequence: TGCGCCAGCAGCCAAGAGGGAGGCTATAGCAATCAGCCCCAGCATTTT. Protein sequence: CASSQEGGYSNQPQHF.

The chain recombines TRBV25-1 with TRBJ2-1, with D perhaps matching TRBD2 (6 bases). Deletions cut 8 bases from V and 9 bases from J, with 17 bases between. The length of the CDR3 is 13 residues. The germline CDR1 and CDR2 sequences are MGHDK and SYGVNS. In DNA, the CDR3 is TGTGCCAGCCGGGGACTTGAAGATTTTGAGCAGTTCTTC. Translation gives CASRGLEDFEQFF.

This sequence joins TRBV12-5 and TRBJ2-1, with D maybe TRBD2 (6 bases). CDR1 and CDR2 from the germline V gene are LGHNT and FRNRAP. V was shortened by 3 bases and J by 0 bases, with 18 bases between the two germline ends. This CDR3 is 18 amino acids long. The CDR3 DNA reads TGTGCTAGTGGTTTAGAACTATACTCGGGAGCCTCCTACAATGAGCAGTTCTTC. Translation gives CASGLELYSGASYNEQFF.

V usage is TRBV7-2 and J usage is TRBJ2-3; D ambiguous. Germline CDR1 is SGHTA and CDR2 is FQGNSA. Trimming shortened V by 4 bases and J by 4 bases, and 6 bases separated the two germline ends. The CDR3 runs 12 residues. CDR3 in DNA: TGTGCCAGCAGCTCGTGGGCAGATACGCAGTATTTT. Amino acid sequence: CASSSWADTQYF.

The chain employs TRBV29-1 and TRBJ2-7; 8 bases fit TRBD1. In germline, CDR1 is SQVTM, CDR2 ANQGSEA. After removal of 3 bases from V and 5 bases from J, the junction contained 9 bases not matched to a gene. This CDR3 is built from 14 residues. The DNA of the CDR3 is TGCAGCGTTGATCCCGGACAGGGTGGTAACGAGCAGTACTTC. It encodes CSVDPGQGGNEQYF.

V and J are TRBV15 and TRBJ1-5, with a possible D match to TRBD1 (6 bases). This CDR3 region has 15 residues. Germline values: CDR1 LNHNV, CDR2 YYDKDF (reference sequence). The V gene lost 8 bases and the J gene lost 2 bases, with 16 bases spanning the gap. The CDR3 DNA follows: TGTGCCACCGGTATGAGGGCAGGGGGCAATCAGCCCCAGCATTTT. Its protein is CATGMRAGGNQPQHF.

The chain recombines TRBV30 with TRBJ2-1; 14 bases match TRBD2. The CDR3 consists of 16 residues. Losses at the gene ends were 2 bases for V and 5 bases for J; bases not matched to a gene: 5. Germline V lookup: CDR1 GTSNPN, CDR2 SVGIG (reference sequence). CDR3: CAWSLTSGRGDNEQFF. For the CDR3, the DNA is TGTGCCTGGAGTTTGACTAGCGGGAGGGGGGACAATGAGCAGTTCTTC.

The J gene is TRBJ1-1, the V gene TRBV7-2, with D unresolved. From germline, CDR1 is SGHTA and CDR2 FQGNSA. This CDR3 spans 15 amino acids. Trimming stripped 4 bases from V and 2 bases from J, with 14 bases between. Written as DNA, the CDR3 is TGTGCCAGCAGCTCGCAGAGTTCTTTTAACACTGAAGCTTTCTTT. Its protein is CASSSQSSFNTEAFF.

The chain couples TRBV30 to TRBJ2-4, with D possibly TRBD1 on 6 matching bases. The length of the CDR3 is 15 residues. The germline V and J ends were trimmed by 3 bases and 0 bases, with 12 bases remaining between them. Germline CDR1 GTSNPN, CDR2 SVGIG (reference sequence). CDR3 in DNA: TGTGCCTGGAGCGGGGACAAACTAGCCAAAAACATTCAGTACTTC. This codes for CAWSGDKLAKNIQYF.

The V call is TRBV4-2, the J call TRBJ1-4; D unresolved. Germline CDR1 reads LGHNA; CDR2 reads YNFKEQ. The CDR3 sequence is 15 residues long. V lost 4 bases and J 1 base, leaving 10 bases between the germline ends. The CDR3 DNA is TGTGCCAGCAGCCGCCGGTCAGGAACTAATGAAAAACTGTTTTTT. This translates into CASSRRSGTNEKLFF.

In DNA form, the CDR3 reads TGCAGCGTTGACGAGGGTCTCGGCTACACCTTC. This encodes CSVDEGLGYTF. The chain employs TRBV29-1 and TRBJ1-2; D call uncertain. V was cut by 3 bases and J by 8 bases, with 10 bases left in between. CDR3 length equals 11 residues. CDR1 and CDR2 from the germline V gene are SQVTM and ANQGSEA. Based on the CDR3 plus reference TRBV29-1 and TRBJ1-2, the full variable domain is SAVISQKPSRDICQRGTSLTIQCQVDSQVTMMFWYRQQPGQSLTLIATANQGSEATYESGFVIDKFPISRPNLTFSTLTVSNMSPEDSSIYLCSVDEGLGYTFGSGTRLTVV.

This chain connects TRBV19 to TRBJ1-3; D remains unclear. Per germline, CDR1 LNHDA and CDR2 SQIVND (reference sequence). The CDR3 totals 16 residues. Trimming shortened V by 8 bases and J by 0 bases, and 17 bases separated the two germline ends. The CDR3 DNA sequence: TGTGCCAGTGTCCCCGGCCTCAGAAACTCTGGAAACACCATATATTTT. This sequence encodes CASVPGLRNSGNTIYF.

The chain joins TRBV19 to TRBJ2-7; D gene ambiguous. Germline values: CDR1 LNHDA, CDR2 SQIVND (reference sequence). The V end was cut by 3 bases, the J end by 3 bases, with 9 bases between. The CDR3 length is 13 residues. In nucleotides, the CDR3 is TGTGCCAGTAGTATCGCCAGGTACTACGAGCAGTACTTC. Translation: CASSIARYYEQYF.

The rearrangement links TRBV29-1 to TRBJ1-2, with a weak D call TRBD1 (6 bases). Trimming pared 2 bases from V and 3 bases from J, leaving 7 bases between. The CDR3 consists of 12 residues. Germline CDR1 is SQVTM and CDR2 is ANQGSEA. The chain's CDR3 is CSVEKGDYGYTF. The CDR3 DNA reads as TGCAGCGTTGAAAAGGGGGACTATGGCTACACCTTC. Combining the CDR3 with reference TRBV29-1 and TRBJ1-2 gives the whole variable domain SAVISQKPSRDICQRGTSLTIQCQVDSQVTMMFWYRQQPGQSLTLIATANQGSEATYESGFVIDKFPISRPNLTFSTLTVSNMSPEDSSIYLCSVEKGDYGYTFGSGTRLTVV.